This paragraph covers one T cell receptor beta chain sequence. Original handling: Estimation of nucleated cell counts was performed using reference gene primer amplification. Repertoires were generated with immunoSEQ multiplex PCR, while TCRdb's copy carries only in-frame clones and drops some. The DNA gave D and trimming, while V, J and clone size come from that table. The data show 200,000 to 300,000 clones, around 89% seen once. The V and J ends lost 4 bases and 1 base respectively, with 10 bases between them. In germline, CDR1 is SGHDN, CDR2 FVKESK. The CDR3 runs to 14 residues. This sample is part of a study of blood T cell repertoires in COVID-19. Across the study: Specimens from acute and convalescent COVID-19 originated in the United States, Italy and Spain. PBMCs, B-cell-depleted T cells, or T cells provided the cDNA or gDNA that made up the material.

This clonotype was obtained from a woman aged 40 to 49 with acute or convalescent COVID-19. The sample comprised peripheral blood. The chain joins TRBV14 to TRBJ1-2, with no clear D. CDR3 sequence reads: CASSPRRYNYGYTF. The CDR3 coding sequence is TGTGCCAGCAGCCCCCGGAGGTATAACTATGGCTACACCTTC.